The rows below give T cell receptor beta chains drawn from one sample of a study of shared clonotypes between healthy human individuals. Sequencing was performed with immunoSEQ multiplex PCR; in TCRdb, only in-frame clones are kept and a portion is missing. The profile shows around 2.5 million clones, under 95% of them singletons. Sample: naive CD4+ T cells from PBMCs. These TCRs come from a man aged 18 to 29 in good health. Some clones in this sample may be carry-over from other donors' samples. The CDR3 runs from the conserved cysteine through the conserved F or W. A D gene is named only where the DNA matches it firmly. Not every row has a clone size; where given, it reads once, few, many or a size class.

TRBJ2-7	TRBV28	.	TRBD1	TGTGCCAGCAGTTTATGGGGCCGGGACAGGGACGAGCAGTACTTC	CASSLWGRDRDEQYF
TRBJ1-3	TRBV28	.	.	TGTGCCAGCAGTTTCCCGGGGAGCCGAGGAAACACCATATATTTT	CASSFPGSRGNTIYF
TRBJ2-5	TRBV27	.	.	TGTGCCAGCAGTTTACGGCGTCGGGAGACCCAGTACTTC	CASSLRRRETQYF
TRBJ1-2	TRBV28	.	.	TGTGCCAGCGGCGGAATAAACTATGGCTACACCTTC	CASGGINYGYTF
TRBJ1-2	TRBV7-2	.	TRBD1	TGTGCCAGCAGCCCGAGGACAGGACAAAACTATGGCTACACCTTC	CASSPRTGQNYGYTF
TRBJ2-3	TRBV28	.	.	TGTGCCAGCAGTTCCGCGTCAGGGGACCCAACGCAGTATTTT	CASSSASGDPTQYF
TRBJ2-2	TRBV11-1	.	TRBD2	TGTGCCAGCAGCTGGGGGACTAGCCACACCGGGGAGCTGTTTTTT	CASSWGTSHTGELFF
TRBJ2-1	TRBV5-4	.	TRBD2	TGTGCCAGCAGCTTGGGACTAGCGAGCTCCTACAATGAGCAGTTCTTC	CASSLGLASSYNEQFF
TRBJ2-7	TRBV27	.	TRBD2	TGTGCCAGCAGTAACTTGATGGCGGGAGAAAGCTACGAGCAGTACTTC	CASSNLMAGESYEQYF
TRBJ1-1	TRBV30	.	.	TGTGCCTGGAGTCACGGGAGGAACACTGAAGCTTTCTTT	CAWSHGRNTEAFF
TRBJ1-2	TRBV21-1	.	.	TGTGCCAGCAGCAAGTTGGGTGGGTCCTATGGCTACACCTTC	CASSKLGGSYGYTF
TRBJ2-2	TRBV5-1	.	TRBD1	TGCGCCAGCAGATCTCAGGGGGCTAGCGGGGAGCTGTTTTTT	CASRSQGASGELFF
TRBJ2-2	TRBV10-1	.	.	TGCGCCAGCAGTGAAGGAGGGGGCAACACCGGGGAGCTGTTTTTT	CASSEGGGNTGELFF
TRBJ2-5	TRBV5-6	.	.	TGTGCCAGCAGCACGGGGACTCTCCAAGAGACCCAGTACTTC	CASSTGTLQETQYF
TRBJ2-7	TRBV20-1	.	.	TGCAGTGCTAGCCAGGGGTACGAGCAGTACTTC	CSASQGYEQYF
TRBJ2-5	TRBV15	.	TRBD1	TGTGCCACCAGCAGAGATCCGGGCAGGGGGATGGGAGAGACCCAGTACTTC	CATSRDPGRGMGETQYF
TRBJ1-2	TRBV6-1	.	.	TGTGCCAGCAGTGGTAGGACCTCATGGAACTATGGCTACACCTTC	CASSGRTSWNYGYTF
TRBJ2-3	TRBV28	.	TRBD2	TGTGCCACCGTCCTTTTAGCGGGGACAGATACGCAGTATTTT	CATVLLAGTDTQYF
TRBJ1-3	TRBV7-9	.	TRBD1	TGTGCCAGCAGCCCAGGGGGCTTAAGCTCTGGAAACACCATATATTTT	CASSPGGLSSGNTIYF
TRBJ1-4	TRBV10-3	once	.	TGTGCCATCAGTGAGTCTCTGGGGATTAATGAAAAACTGTTTTTT	CAISESLGINEKLFF
TRBJ2-4	TRBV28	.	TRBD1	TGTGCCAGCAGTCCCTCGGGACAGGGAGGGAACATTCAGTACTTC	CASSPSGQGGNIQYF
TRBJ2-1	TRBV11-2	.	TRBD2	TGTGCCAGCAGCTTCCTCCGCCTAGCGGCCTACAATGAGCAGTTCTTC	CASSFLRLAAYNEQFF
TRBJ2-1	TRBV15	.	.	TGTGCCACCAGCAGAGAAAGGCTAGTTCCTAGGCAGTTCTTC	CATSRERLVPRQFF
TRBJ1-5	TRBV5-1	.	.	TGCGCCAGCAGCTTGGACGCGGGGGGAAATCAGCCCCAGCATTTT	CASSLDAGGNQPQHF
TRBJ2-7	TRBV9	.	TRBD2	TGTGCCAGCAGCCGGACTAGCGCCTCCTACGAGCAGTACTTC	CASSRTSASYEQYF
TRBJ2-3	TRBV28	.	.	TGTGCCAGCAATCGGGCGGTCCGACCTAGCACAGATACGCAGTATTTT	CASNRAVRPSTDTQYF
TRBJ2-7	TRBV6-4	.	.	TGTGCCAGCCGACCCCCCTGTTGCACTCTACAAAGCTACGAGCAGTACTTC	CASRPPCCTLQSYEQYF
TRBJ1-6	TRBV5-1	few	.	TGCGCCAGCAGCCAGAACAGGGACTATAATTCACCCCTCCACTTT	CASSQNRDYNSPLHF
TRBJ2-3	TRBV29-1	once	TRBD2	TGCAGCGTTGACGCGGGGGAAGATACGCAGTATTTT	CSVDAGEDTQYF
TRBJ2-5	TRBV28	.	TRBD2	TGTGCCAGCAGTTTACGAGCTAGCGGGAGTATCCGCTCTGAGAAGACCCAGTACTTC	CASSLRASGSIRSEKTQYF
TRBJ2-7	TRBV6-5	once	.	TGTGCCAGCAGCCGGGACACAGCCTCCTACGAGCAGTACTTC	CASSRDTASYEQYF
TRBJ1-1	TRBV5-8	.	.	TGTGCCAGCAGCTACCCGCCAGGGCGAAACACTGAAGCTTTCTTT	CASSYPPGRNTEAFF
TRBJ1-3	TRBV11-2	.	.	TGTGCCAGCAGCCCAATCACAGGGACTGGAAACACCATATATTTT	CASSPITGTGNTIYF
TRBJ1-1	TRBV5-1	once	.	TGCGCCAGCAGCTTGTTGGCAGTCCAATCTTGGAACACTGAAGCTTTCTTT	CASSLLAVQSWNTEAFF
TRBJ2-5	TRBV5-1	.	.	TGCGCCAGCAGCCTGGCCGCAGGTCAACAAGAGACCCAGTACTTC	CASSLAAGQQETQYF
TRBJ2-7	TRBV6-4	once	.	TGTGCCAGCAGTCAAGACTTCTGGGCCAGTTTGATCCAATGGGAGCAGTACTTC	CASSQDFWASLIQWEQYF
TRBJ2-6	TRBV5-1	once	.	TGCGCCAGCAGCTCCACAGGGTTTGGGGCCAACGTCCTGACTTTC	CASSSTGFGANVLTF
TRBJ2-5	TRBV5-1	.	TRBD1	TGCGCCAGCAGCTTCGGGACAGGGGAGACCCAGTACTTC	CASSFGTGETQYF
TRBJ1-5	TRBV30	.	.	TGTGCCTGGAGTGTACGGGCGGCCTACCAGCCCCAGCATTTT	CAWSVRAAYQPQHF
TRBJ1-4	TRBV5-1	.	TRBD1	TGCGCCAGCAGCCCAACTACAGGGGCAACTAATGAAAAACTGTTTTTT	CASSPTTGATNEKLFF
TRBJ1-4	TRBV6-1	once	TRBD1	TGTGCCAGCAGTGTCCCGTCCGGGACAGTAATTGAGTTT	CASSVPSGTVIEF
TRBJ1-5	TRBV9	.	TRBD1	TGTGCCAGCAGCGTACCTTCACGACAGGGGACTAGCAATCAGCCCCAGCATTTT	CASSVPSRQGTSNQPQHF
TRBJ1-5	TRBV6-5	.	TRBD1	TGTGCCAGCAGCCTCGGACAGGCCGTTTGGCCCCAGCATTTT	CASSLGQAVWPQHF
TRBJ2-2	TRBV6-5	.	.	TGTGCCAGCAGTTACTCGACAGGATTCGAGCTGTTTTTT	CASSYSTGFELFF
TRBJ1-4	TRBV19	.	.	TGTGCCAGTATCATCCGCCGAGGGGAGACTAATGAAAAACTGTTTTTT	CASIIRRGETNEKLFF
TRBJ2-2	TRBV7-2	.	TRBD2	TGTGCCAGCAGCTTAGTATTAGCGGGGGCCGGGGAGCTGTTTTTT	CASSLVLAGAGELFF
TRBJ2-4	TRBV13	.	.	TGTGCCAGCAGCTTTTGGCTAGCCAAAAACATTCAGTACTTC	CASSFWLAKNIQYF
TRBJ2-1	TRBV19	.	.	TGTGCCAGTAGTACAGGCCTGAGCTCCTACAATGAGCAGTTCTTC	CASSTGLSSYNEQFF
TRBJ1-1	TRBV29-1	few	.	TGCAGCGTTCGACAACAGGGCATCACTGAAGCTTTCTTT	CSVRQQGITEAFF
TRBJ2-3	TRBV9	.	.	TGTGCCAGCAGCAGATGGACTGCTAGCACAGATACGCAGTATTTT	CASSRWTASTDTQYF
TRBJ2-7	TRBV11-1	.	TRBD1	TGTGCCAGCAGCTTAGTAACGGGACAGGCTGGCGAGCAGTACTTC	CASSLVTGQAGEQYF
TRBJ2-7	TRBV6-1	.	TRBD1	TGTGCCAGCAGTGTCCAGGGGGCCGTCTACGAGCAGTACTTC	CASSVQGAVYEQYF
TRBJ2-1	TRBV7-3	once	TRBD2	TGTGCCAGCAGCTCTGGACTAGCGGGGAGCAATGAGCAGTTCTTC	CASSSGLAGSNEQFF